This T cell receptor (beta chain) was recovered during a study of T-cell reconstitution after alpha-beta-depleted transplantation in children. Findings of the study overall: T-cell counts and diversity at one year post-transplant came mainly from newly produced T cells.

The germline V gene encodes CDR1 MNHEY and CDR2 SVGAGI. With 4 bases removed from V and 1 base from J, the gap between germline ends came to 22 bases. The CDR3 has 18 residues. Researchers prepared the TCRbeta library using unique molecular identifiers, the study reports. Each CDR3 protein is one row after TCRdb ran MiXCR on the PCR reads. The sample includes 500,000 to 750,000 distinct CDR3 sequences, 27% of them seen just once. This clonotype was counted a few times. Its antigen is unknown. The sample here was PBMCs, taken before TCRalphabeta/CD19-depleted stem cell transplant. The source of this sequence is a boy in the first two years of life with Wiskott-Aldrich syndrome, due to receive a stem cell transplant. The chain recombines TRBV6-5 with TRBJ1-1; TRBD1 is a possible D gene (5 bases). The CDR3 DNA reads TGTGCCAGCAGTTCCTCGGGGTGGGGACGATTATCGAACACTGAAGCTTTCTTT. Protein: CASSSSGWGRLSNTEAFF.